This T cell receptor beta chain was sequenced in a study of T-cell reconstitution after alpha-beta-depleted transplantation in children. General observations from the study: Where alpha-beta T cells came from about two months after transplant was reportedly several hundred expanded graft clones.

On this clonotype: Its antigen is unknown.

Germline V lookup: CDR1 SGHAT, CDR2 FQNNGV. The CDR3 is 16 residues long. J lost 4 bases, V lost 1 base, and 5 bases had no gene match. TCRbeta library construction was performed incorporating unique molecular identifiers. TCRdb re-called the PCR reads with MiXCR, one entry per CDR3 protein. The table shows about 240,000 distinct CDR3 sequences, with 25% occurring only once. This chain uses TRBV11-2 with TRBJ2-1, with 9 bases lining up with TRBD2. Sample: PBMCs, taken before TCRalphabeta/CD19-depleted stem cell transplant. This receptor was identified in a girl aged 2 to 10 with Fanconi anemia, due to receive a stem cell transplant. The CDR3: CASSLVLAGAYNEQFF. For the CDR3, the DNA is TGTGCCAGCAGCTTAGTCTTAGCGGGGGCTTACAATGAGCAGTTCTTC.